This T cell receptor (beta chain) was profiled in a study of shared clonotypes between healthy human individuals. The study's findings and limits: Across four donors, naive CD4 shared approximately 4.5%, naive CD8 around 3.8%, memory CD4 2% to 2.5%, memory CD8 about 0.38%.

Assay used: immunoSEQ multiplex PCR; TCRdb lists only in-frame clones, some missing. The sample has 2 million to 2.5 million clones; over 85% are singletons. HIV-negative, healthy adults without recent acute infections or vaccinations were the donors. V shed 6 bases and J shed 1 base, with 18 bases lying between them. The CDR3 is 16 amino acids. Germline V gene data show CDR1 as SGHRS and CDR2 as YFSETQ. With respect to this clone: Its antigen is currently unknown.

Sequencing used naive CD4+ T cells from PBMCs. This sample's subset: CD45RA+ positively selected. The chain carries TRBV5-1 and TRBJ2-3; maybe TRBD2 (6 bases). This TCR came from a man aged 18 to 30 in good health. Some clones in this sample may be carry-over from other donors' samples. The CDR3 reads CASTRGGSGGTDTQYF. The CDR3 DNA reads TGCGCCAGCACCCGTGGGGGTAGCGGAGGCACAGATACGCAGTATTTT.